A selection of T cell receptor beta chains follows, all from one sample in a study of cytotoxic CD8 clonotypes in ibrutinib-treated CLL. TCRdb's copy holds only in-frame clones and misses some; the assay was immunoSEQ multiplex PCR. The top ten hold roughly 5.8% of the sample, which has 200,000 to 250,000 clones, around 70% seen once. The sample was PBMCs, taken after 12 months of ibrutinib treatment. These receptors were collected from a human donor with chronic lymphocytic leukemia. Each CDR3 is given with its conserved first and last residue. Each record gives: D gene, V gene, clone size, J gene, CDR3 DNA, CDR3 protein. The D gene is left open where the match is weak. Only part of the rows carry a size: once, few, many, or a class if the clone is expanded.

D: TRBD2
V: TRBV9
size: NA
J: TRBJ2-2
DNA: TGTGCCAGCAGCACCCAATTGGGGGGGAATTGGGGCACCGGGGAGCTGTTTTTT
CDR3: CASSTQLGGNWGTGELFF

D: TRBD1
V: TRBV6-5
size: NA
J: TRBJ1-2
DNA: TGTGCCAGCAGCCGAACAGGGGGTAATGATGGCTACACCTTC
CDR3: CASSRTGGNDGYTF

D: NA
V: TRBV5-6
size: NA
J: TRBJ2-7
DNA: TGTGCCAGCAGCCCCGTGGGAGAAGGCTTTTACGAGCAGTACTTC
CDR3: CASSPVGEGFYEQYF

D: NA
V: TRBV5-6
size: NA
J: TRBJ1-2
DNA: TGTGCCAGCAGCCGGTTAGGTGGCTACACCTTC
CDR3: CASSRLGGYTF

D: NA
V: TRBV7-8
size: NA
J: TRBJ1-6
DNA: TGTGCCAGCAGCTTGTTAGGACAGACAAATTCACCCCTCCACTTT
CDR3: CASSLLGQTNSPLHF

D: NA
V: TRBV7-2
size: NA
J: TRBJ1-6
DNA: TGTGCCAGCAGCGTAAGGAGCTCCTATAATTCACCCCTCCACTTT
CDR3: CASSVRSSYNSPLHF

D: TRBD1
V: TRBV28
size: NA
J: TRBJ1-2
DNA: TGTGCCAGCAGTTTGGGACAGGGGGCCCGAGGCTACACCTTC
CDR3: CASSLGQGARGYTF

D: NA
V: TRBV30
size: NA
J: TRBJ1-2
DNA: TGTGCCTGGAGTGTAGGTTCAGGACGGGATGGCTACACCTTC
CDR3: CAWSVGSGRDGYTF

D: NA
V: TRBV19
size: NA
J: TRBJ2-1
DNA: TGTGCCAGTATGCTAGAGGAGCAGTTCTTC
CDR3: CASMLEEQFF

D: NA
V: TRBV6-5
size: NA
J: TRBJ1-5
DNA: TGTGCCAGCAGTTATAACAGAAAAGCCCCTCAGCCCCAGCATTTT
CDR3: CASSYNRKAPQPQHF

D: NA
V: TRBV30
size: NA
J: TRBJ1-1
DNA: TGTGCCTGGAGTCGTACGAGGGGGGGCCACACTGAAGCTTTCTTT
CDR3: CAWSRTRGGHTEAFF

D: NA
V: TRBV15
size: few
J: TRBJ2-7
DNA: TGTGCCACCTCCATGGACTACGAGCAGTACTTC
CDR3: CATSMDYEQYF

D: NA
V: TRBV5-1
size: NA
J: TRBJ1-1
DNA: TGCGCCAGCAGCTTGGCGGGGTACACTGAAGCTTTCTTT
CDR3: CASSLAGYTEAFF

D: TRBD1
V: TRBV9
size: NA
J: TRBJ1-2
DNA: TGTGCCAGCAGCTCCGACAGGGGTTCAGGCTATGGCTACACCTTC
CDR3: CASSSDRGSGYGYTF

D: NA
V: TRBV5-1
size: NA
J: TRBJ1-6
DNA: TGCGCCAGCAGCTGGGGTGAAGGGTCACCCCTCCACTTT
CDR3: CASSWGEGSPLHF

D: NA
V: TRBV4-2
size: NA
J: TRBJ1-6
DNA: TGTGCCAGCAGCCAAGAGTTTACAGATACCACACCCCTCCACTTT
CDR3: CASSQEFTDTTPLHF

D: NA
V: TRBV7-9
size: few
J: TRBJ2-7
DNA: TGTGCCAGCAGCTCAGGGACTGGTCGCTACGAGCAGTACTTC
CDR3: CASSSGTGRYEQYF

D: NA
V: TRBV10-3
size: NA
J: TRBJ1-1
DNA: TGTGCCATCAGTGAGTCCCCGCAGCGAGCTTTCTTT
CDR3: CAISESPQRAFF

D: TRBD1
V: TRBV10-3
size: NA
J: TRBJ1-2
DNA: TGTGCCATCAGTTTTGGACAGGGGGAATATGGCTACACCTTC
CDR3: CAISFGQGEYGYTF

D: TRBD1
V: TRBV19
size: NA
J: TRBJ1-1
DNA: TGTGCCAGCAGGGGGGTGGACAGGAACACTGAAGCTTTCTTT
CDR3: CASRGVDRNTEAFF

D: NA
V: TRBV9
size: once
J: TRBJ2-7
DNA: TGTGCCAGCAGCCCCTCCCGTGGGGCCTACGAGCAGTACTTC
CDR3: CASSPSRGAYEQYF

D: NA
V: TRBV5-6
size: NA
J: TRBJ1-5
DNA: TGTGCCAGCACCCTGGGGCTGACTAGCAATCAGCCCCAGCATTTT
CDR3: CASTLGLTSNQPQHF

D: NA
V: TRBV5-1
size: NA
J: TRBJ1-1
DNA: TGCGCCAGCAGCTTGGATTTACAGGGTAAAACTGAAGCTTTCTTT
CDR3: CASSLDLQGKTEAFF

D: TRBD1
V: TRBV5-6
size: NA
J: TRBJ1-4
DNA: TGTGCCAGCAGCCCATTCAGGGGGAGTAATGAAAAACTGTTTTTT
CDR3: CASSPFRGSNEKLFF

D: TRBD2
V: TRBV7-3
size: NA
J: TRBJ2-1
DNA: TGTGCCAGCAGCCGTACCGGGACTAGCGGCACTTACAATGAGCAGTTCTTC
CDR3: CASSRTGTSGTYNEQFF

D: NA
V: TRBV6-1
size: NA
J: TRBJ1-6
DNA: TGTGCCAGCAGTGACAGGAGCCCGAAGGAAAATTCACCCCTCCACTTT
CDR3: CASSDRSPKENSPLHF

D: NA
V: TRBV5-1
size: few
J: TRBJ1-2
DNA: TGCGCCAGCAGCTTGGCAGGGACGATCCAAAAGTACACCTTC
CDR3: CASSLAGTIQKYTF

D: TRBD1
V: TRBV7-8
size: NA
J: TRBJ2-6
DNA: TGTGCCAGCAGCGATGGGACAGCCTCTGGGGCCAACGTCCTGACTTTC
CDR3: CASSDGTASGANVLTF

D: NA
V: TRBV6-5
size: NA
J: TRBJ1-2
DNA: TGTGCCAGCAGTACGCAGGCTAACTATGGCTACACCTTC
CDR3: CASSTQANYGYTF

D: NA
V: TRBV7-3
size: NA
J: TRBJ1-1
DNA: TGTGCCAGCAGCCAAACCGCGGGGGCGCGGACTGAAGCTTTCTTT
CDR3: CASSQTAGARTEAFF

D: NA
V: TRBV4-3
size: NA
J: TRBJ1-1
DNA: TGCGCCAGCAGCCAAGACCCACGGGGTAACACTGAAGCTTTCTTT
CDR3: CASSQDPRGNTEAFF

D: NA
V: TRBV7-3
size: few
J: TRBJ2-1
DNA: TGTGCCAGCAGCTTATTCGAGGGGAATGAGCAGTTCTTC
CDR3: CASSLFEGNEQFF

D: NA
V: TRBV5-1
size: few
J: TRBJ2-1
DNA: TGCGCCAGCAGCTCCAGGGACGGAAAATATGAGCAGTTCTTC
CDR3: CASSSRDGKYEQFF

D: NA
V: TRBV7-3
size: once
J: TRBJ2-7
DNA: TGTGCCAGCAGCGCCGGCGGGAACGAGCAGTACTTC
CDR3: CASSAGGNEQYF